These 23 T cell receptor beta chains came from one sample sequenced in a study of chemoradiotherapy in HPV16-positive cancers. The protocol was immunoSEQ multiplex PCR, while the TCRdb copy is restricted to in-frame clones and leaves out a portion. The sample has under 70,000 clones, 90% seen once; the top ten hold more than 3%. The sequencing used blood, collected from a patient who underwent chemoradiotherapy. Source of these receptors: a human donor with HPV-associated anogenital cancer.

DNA of the CDR3: TGTGCCAGCAGTCCACCGACAGGGGTGAACACTGAAGCTTTCTTT. Translated: CASSPPTGVNTEAFF. The rearrangement uses TRBV6-5 and TRBJ1-1, with 8 bases aligning to TRBD1. The CDR3 is made up of 15 amino acids. Germline V lookup: CDR1 MNHEY, CDR2 SVGAGI. The trim removed 5 bases at V and 0 bases at J, leaving 5 bases unmatched.

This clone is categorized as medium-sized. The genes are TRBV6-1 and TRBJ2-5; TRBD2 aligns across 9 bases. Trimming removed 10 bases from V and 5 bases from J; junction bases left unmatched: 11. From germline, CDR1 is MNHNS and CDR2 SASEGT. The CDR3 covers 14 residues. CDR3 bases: TGTGCCACCCGTGGGACTAGCATCCGGGAGACCCAGTACTTC. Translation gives CATRGTSIRETQYF.

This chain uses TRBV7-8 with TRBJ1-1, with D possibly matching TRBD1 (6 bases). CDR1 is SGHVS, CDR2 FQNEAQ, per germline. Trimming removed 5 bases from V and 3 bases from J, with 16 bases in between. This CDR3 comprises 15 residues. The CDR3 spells CASSPTGGLDTEAFF. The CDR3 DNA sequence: TGTGCCAGCAGCCCCACCGGGGGGCTAGACACTGAAGCTTTCTTT.

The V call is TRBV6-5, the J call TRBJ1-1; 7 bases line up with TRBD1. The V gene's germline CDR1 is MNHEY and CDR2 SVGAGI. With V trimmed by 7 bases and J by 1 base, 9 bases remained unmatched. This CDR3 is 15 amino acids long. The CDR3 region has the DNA TGTGCCAGCACCTTTAAGGGGGCGTGGAACACTGAAGCTTTCTTT. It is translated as CASTFKGAWNTEAFF.

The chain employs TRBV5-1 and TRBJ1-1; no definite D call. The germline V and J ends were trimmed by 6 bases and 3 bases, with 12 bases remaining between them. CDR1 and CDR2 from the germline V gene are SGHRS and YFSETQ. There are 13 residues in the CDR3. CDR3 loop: CASTSTRDTEAFF. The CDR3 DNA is TGCGCCAGCACTTCAACCCGGGACACTGAAGCTTTCTTT. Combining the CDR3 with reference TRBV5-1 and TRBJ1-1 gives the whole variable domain KAGVTQTPRYLIKTRGQQVTLSCSPISGHRSVSWYQQTPGQGLQFLFEYFSETQRNKGNFPGRFSGRQFSNSRSEMNVSTLELGDSALYLCASTSTRDTEAFFGQGTRLTVV.

The CDR3 protein is CASSPGARVGYGYTF. The CDR3 DNA reads TGTGCCAGCTCACCAGGGGCCAGGGTGGGCTATGGCTACACCTTC. V usage is TRBV18 and J usage is TRBJ1-2; TRBD1 might be the D (5 bases). The CDR3 is 15 amino acids. Trimming removed 2 bases from V and 4 bases from J, with 14 bases in between. CDR1 and CDR2 (germline): KGHSH, LQKENI.

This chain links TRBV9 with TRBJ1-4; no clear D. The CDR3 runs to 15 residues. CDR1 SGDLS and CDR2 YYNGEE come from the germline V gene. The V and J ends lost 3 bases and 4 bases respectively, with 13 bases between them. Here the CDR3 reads CASSAIRGSNEKLFF. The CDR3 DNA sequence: TGTGCCAGCAGCGCCATTCGGGGTAGTAATGAAAAACTGTTTTTT.

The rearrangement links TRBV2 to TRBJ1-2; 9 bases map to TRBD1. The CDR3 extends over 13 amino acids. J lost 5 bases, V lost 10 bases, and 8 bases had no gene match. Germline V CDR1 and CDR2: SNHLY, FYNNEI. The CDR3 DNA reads TGTGCCACAAGTACAGGGGGCGGGTATGGCTACACCTTC. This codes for CATSTGGGYGYTF.

The CDR3 is CASSEFNRNAPKMYF. CDR3 DNA: TGTGCCAGCAGTGAATTTAACAGGAACGCCCCCAAAATGTACTTC. The chain is built from TRBV25-1 and TRBJ2-4; TRBD1 might be the D (5 bases). V lost 1 base and J 15 bases, leaving 22 bases between the germline ends. The CDR3 is 15 amino acids. The germline V gene encodes CDR1 MGHDK and CDR2 SYGVNS.

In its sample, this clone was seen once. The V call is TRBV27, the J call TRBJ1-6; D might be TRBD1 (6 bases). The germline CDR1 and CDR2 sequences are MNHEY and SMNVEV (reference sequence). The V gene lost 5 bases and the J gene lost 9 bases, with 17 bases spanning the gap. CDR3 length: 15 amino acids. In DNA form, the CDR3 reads TGTGCCAGCAGTACCAGAAGGGGGTTAGGTTCACCCCTCCACTTT. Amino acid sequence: CASSTRRGLGSPLHF.

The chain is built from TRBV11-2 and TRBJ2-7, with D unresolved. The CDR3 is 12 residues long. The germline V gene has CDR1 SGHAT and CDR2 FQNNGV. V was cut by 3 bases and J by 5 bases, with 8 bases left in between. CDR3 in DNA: TGTGCCAGCAGCTTCTCGGGCGACGAGCAGTACTTC. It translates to CASSFSGDEQYF.

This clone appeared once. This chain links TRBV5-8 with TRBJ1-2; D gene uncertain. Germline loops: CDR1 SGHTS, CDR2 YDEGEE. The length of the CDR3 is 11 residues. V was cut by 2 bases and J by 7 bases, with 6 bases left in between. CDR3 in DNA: TGTGCCAGCAGCTTCCGCGCTGGCTACACCTTC. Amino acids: CASSFRAGYTF.

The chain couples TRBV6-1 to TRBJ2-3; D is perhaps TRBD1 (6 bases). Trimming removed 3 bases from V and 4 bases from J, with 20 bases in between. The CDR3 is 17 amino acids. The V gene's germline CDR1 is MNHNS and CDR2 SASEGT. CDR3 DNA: TGTGCCAGCAGTGACCTCGGACAGTCTAGAACTTCAGATACGCAGTATTTT. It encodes CASSDLGQSRTSDTQYF.

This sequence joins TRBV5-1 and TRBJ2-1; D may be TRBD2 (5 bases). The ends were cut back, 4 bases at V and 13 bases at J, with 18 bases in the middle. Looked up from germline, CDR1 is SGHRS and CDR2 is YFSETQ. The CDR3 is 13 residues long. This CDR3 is CASSIPPNSEQFF. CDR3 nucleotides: TGCGCCAGCAGCATCCCGCCGAATAGCGAACAGTTCTTC.

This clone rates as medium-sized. The CDR3 loop is CSVELNTEAFF. CDR3 DNA sequence: TGCAGCGTTGAACTGAACACTGAAGCTTTCTTT. The chain joins TRBV29-1 to TRBJ1-1, with D hard to call. CDR1 SQVTM and CDR2 ANQGSEA come from the germline V gene. The CDR3 sequence is 11 residues long. The V end was cut by 2 bases, the J end by 0 bases, with 1 base between.

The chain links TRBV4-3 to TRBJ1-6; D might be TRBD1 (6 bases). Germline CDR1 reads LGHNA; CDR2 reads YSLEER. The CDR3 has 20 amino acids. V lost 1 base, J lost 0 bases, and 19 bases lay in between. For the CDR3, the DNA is TGCGCCAGCAGCCAAGTTAATCCGGCCAGGGGAAGCTCCTATAATTCACCCCTCCACTTT. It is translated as CASSQVNPARGSSYNSPLHF.

The CDR3 is CASSSPKDREAGELFF. The CDR3, as DNA: TGTGCCAGCAGCAGTCCTAAGGACAGGGAGGCCGGGGAGCTGTTTTTT. The V call is TRBV21-1, the J call TRBJ2-2; TRBD1 reflects the table's D call only, with no check against the DNA. TRBV21-1 is termed a pseudogene. The CDR3 loop spans 16 amino acids.

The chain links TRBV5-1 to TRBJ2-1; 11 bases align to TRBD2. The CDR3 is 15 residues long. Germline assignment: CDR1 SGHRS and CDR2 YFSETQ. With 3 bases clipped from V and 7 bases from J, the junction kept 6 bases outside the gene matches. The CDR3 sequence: CASSSGTSGPNEQFF. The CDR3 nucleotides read TGCGCCAGCAGCTCGGGGACTAGCGGACCTAATGAGCAGTTCTTC.

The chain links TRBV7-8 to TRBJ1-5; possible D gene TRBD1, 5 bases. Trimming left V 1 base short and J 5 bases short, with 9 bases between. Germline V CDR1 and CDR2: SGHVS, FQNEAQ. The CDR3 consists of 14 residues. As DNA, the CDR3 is TGTGCCAGCAGCTTAGACAGGACCGATCAGCCCCAGCATTTT. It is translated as CASSLDRTDQPQHF.

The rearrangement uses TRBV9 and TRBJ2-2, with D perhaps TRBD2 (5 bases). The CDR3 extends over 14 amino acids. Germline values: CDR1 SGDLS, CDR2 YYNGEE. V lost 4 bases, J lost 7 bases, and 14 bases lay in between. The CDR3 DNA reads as TGTGCCAGCAGCCCCCACTTGGAGGACGGGGAGCTGTTTTTT. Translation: CASSPHLEDGELFF.

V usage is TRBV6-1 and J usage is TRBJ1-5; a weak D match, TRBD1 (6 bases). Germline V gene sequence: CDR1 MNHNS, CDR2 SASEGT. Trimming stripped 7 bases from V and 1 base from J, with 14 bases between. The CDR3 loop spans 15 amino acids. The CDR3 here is CASMGARASNQPQHF. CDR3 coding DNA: TGTGCCAGCATGGGGGCGAGGGCCAGCAATCAGCCCCAGCATTTT.

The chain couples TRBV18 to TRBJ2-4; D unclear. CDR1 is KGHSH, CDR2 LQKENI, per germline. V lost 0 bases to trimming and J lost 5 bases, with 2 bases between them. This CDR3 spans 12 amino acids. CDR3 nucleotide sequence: TGTGCCAGCTCACCACCGCAAAACATTCAGTACTTC. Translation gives CASSPPQNIQYF.

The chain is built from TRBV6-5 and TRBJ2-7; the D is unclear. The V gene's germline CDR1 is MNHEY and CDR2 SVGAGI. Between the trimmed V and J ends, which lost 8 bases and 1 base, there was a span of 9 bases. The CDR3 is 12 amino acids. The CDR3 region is CASEPQSYEQYF. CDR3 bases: TGTGCCAGCGAGCCTCAATCCTACGAGCAGTACTTC.